This T cell receptor beta chain originates from a study of OX40 agonist ivuxolimab in advanced cancers. Whole-study context: Earlier anti-PD-1, anti-PD-L1 or anti-CTLA-4 therapy was permitted; about 39% had received some.

The sampling schedule covered blood at baseline, cycle 4 day 1, and cycle 7 day 1. Germline CDR1 and CDR2: LNHDA and SQIVND (reference sequence). The CDR3 length is 15 residues. V dropped 5 bases and J dropped 0 bases, with 10 bases sitting between them. Sequencing used immunoSEQ multiplex PCR; TCRdb keeps in-frame clones, though not all of them. Altogether about 27,000 clones are present, 86% being singletons, with the ten largest covering around 30%. V gene TRBV19 combines with J gene TRBJ1-4, with D hard to call. The TCR comes from an adult with an advanced solid tumor such as melanoma, head and neck, liver or kidney cancer. The sequencing used CD4+ or CD8+ T cells sorted from blood, collected in a trial of the OX40 agonist ivuxolimab. The CDR3 spells CASSDDSPTNEKLFF. The DNA of the CDR3 is TGTGCCAGTAGTGATGACTCACCAACTAATGAAAAACTGTTTTTT.